The rows below give T cell receptor beta chains drawn from one sample of a study of blood T cell repertoires in COVID-19. Assay: immunoSEQ multiplex PCR; the TCRdb copy retains only in-frame clones and omits some. The table shows 300,000 to 400,000 clones, with approximately 92% occurring only once. Sequences were obtained from PBMCs or T cells enriched from blood (not recorded which). The receptors shown here come from a man aged 18 to 29 who had recovered from COVID-19. CDR3s include the opening cysteine and the closing phenylalanine or tryptophan. Clone sizes are given selectively: once, few, many, or a class where the clone is expanded.

clone size	V gene	CDR3 protein
NA	TRBV6-5	CASTNRGLAEKLFF
NA	TRBV9	CASSGKLAGGPETQYF
NA	TRBV9	CASSGSRGREGGNYEQYF
once	TRBV10-3	CAISESRGTTYEQYF
NA	TRBV28	CASHPGGYYEQYF
NA	TRBV9	CASSPTGGGSKGQETQYF
NA	TRBV9	CASSGSGGQFF
NA	TRBV19	CASSMPGSSTYEQYF
NA	TRBV19	CASTAYWGTKGPPEYGYTF
NA	TRBV6-5	CASSIQGASYGYTF
few	TRBV4-2	CASSRSGTSGSPGEQYF
NA	TRBV7-6	CASSLLPLKETQYF
NA	TRBV29-1	CSGQGGDGYTF
NA	TRBV2	CASIGLATDTQYF
once	TRBV28	CASSGDYYEQYF
NA	TRBV30	CAWRVAGGTDTQYF
NA	TRBV5-4	CASSWGQGGASYGYTF
NA	TRBV9	CASSEDRNTDTQYF
NA	TRBV3-1/TRBV3-2	CASSHRTSNYGYTF
NA	TRBV15	CATSRDRGFEAFF
NA	TRBV6-4	CASSDSAPRQDTIQPQHF
NA	TRBV14	CASSQDCMRENQPQHF
NA	TRBV29-1	CSVARQGVGYTF
NA	TRBV7-9	CASSLGGGTGGSGANVLTF
NA	TRBV6-5	CASSTGVGSYGYTF
NA	TRBV5-6	CASSFRRDYLLRNTEAFF
NA	TRBV19	CASSTHRDRVDDEQFF
NA	TRBV27	CASSPGTGSWETQYF
few	TRBV28	CASVAGGTDTQYF
NA	TRBV24-1	CATSVSGSSHEQFF
NA	TRBV19	CASSISQRVNQPQHF
NA	TRBV11-2	CASSWAGGPETQYF
NA	TRBV7-9	CASSPGGVRGLSYNEQFF
NA	TRBV12-3/TRBV12-4	CASTGTGSYEQYF
NA	TRBV5-1	CASSLVGAREKLFF
few	TRBV6-4	CASSEDAGGNNEQFF